Below, one T cell receptor beta chain is given with its context. The J segment lost 2 bases and the V segment lost 4 bases, leaving 5 bases of the junction unmatched. This CDR3 contains 14 residues. Germline CDR1 LGHDT, CDR2 YNNKEL (reference sequence). This sample is drawn from a study of blood T cell repertoires in COVID-19. The authors' processing: Reference gene primer amplification gave nucleated cell count estimates. Measured with immunoSEQ multiplex PCR; TCRdb has only the in-frame clones, and not every one. V and J calls and clone size are given by that table; D and trimming were obtained from the DNA. This sample yields under 300,000 clones, of which 82% are seen a single time; under 15% belongs to the top ten.

The sample was peripheral blood. The receptor was isolated from a woman aged 60-70 years with active or convalescent COVID-19. The rearrangement uses TRBV3-1 (or the pseudogene TRBV3-2) and TRBJ2-7; TRBD1 aligns across 7 bases. CDR3 loop: CASSPYTGAYEQYF. DNA of the CDR3: TGTGCCAGCAGCCCATACACAGGGGCCTACGAGCAGTACTTC.